The rows below give T cell receptor beta chains drawn from one sample of a study of T cells in Graves' hyperthyroidism and ophthalmopathy. MiXCR, applied by TCRdb to the multiplex PCR reads, yields one record per CDR3 protein. The top ten clones hold about 15% of a sample with hundreds of thousands of distinct CDR3 sequences, 12% to 15% of them seen once. The specimen was blood. The receptor set was obtained from a woman in her thirties or forties with Graves' hyperthyroidism. The CDR3 runs from the conserved cysteine through the conserved F or W. A D gene is named only where the DNA matches it firmly. Size is stated for part of the rows, as once, few or many counts, or as a class when the clone is expanded.

many	TRBV20-1	TRBJ2-1	TRBD1	TGCAGTGCCAACAGGGGGACCTACAATGAGCAGTTCTTC	CSANRGTYNEQFF
few	TRBV20-1	TRBJ2-3	NA	TGCAGTGCCGGTCGGGACTCGCGCCCGCAGTATTTT	CSAGRDSRPQYF
NA	TRBV28	TRBJ1-2	TRBD1	TGTGCCAGCAGTTTATTGGACAGGGCGGACTATGGCTACACCTTC	CASSLLDRADYGYTF
many	TRBV7-2	TRBJ2-1	NA	TGTGCCAGCAGCTTAGACGGGGACTACAATGAGCAGTTCTTC	CASSLDGDYNEQFF
many	TRBV5-1	TRBJ2-3	TRBD2	TGCGCCAGCAGCGTTTACGGGAGGATGGTAGATACGCAGTATTTT	CASSVYGRMVDTQYF
NA	TRBV25-1	TRBJ2-2	NA	TGTGCCAGCACCAAGGCTGGGGGAGGTACCGGGGAGCTGTTTTTT	CASTKAGGGTGELFF
few	TRBV12-3/TRBV12-4	TRBJ1-5	TRBD1	TGTGCCAGCAGACCCGGGACAGTGGGGAATCAGCCCCAGCATTTT	CASRPGTVGNQPQHF
few	TRBV20-1	TRBJ2-3	TRBD1	TGCAGTCGCCCTAATAATCGACAGGGGAGCACAGATACGCAGTATTTT	CSRPNNRQGSTDTQYF
few	TRBV12-3/TRBV12-4	TRBJ1-6	NA	TGTGCCAGCAGTTTTGACAGCTCCTATAATTCACCCCTCCACTTT	CASSFDSSYNSPLHF
NA	TRBV20-1	TRBJ2-3	NA	TGCAGTGCTCTTCCTACCCTGACAGTGGGGGCAGATACGCAGTATTTT	CSALPTLTVGADTQYF
many	TRBV20-1	TRBJ2-7	NA	TGCAGTGCTCTTATATACAGGCATGATTCCTACGAGCAGTACTTC	CSALIYRHDSYEQYF
many	TRBV18	TRBJ2-6	NA	TGTGCCAGCTCACCTCAGCGCTCTGGGGCCAACGTCCTGACTTTC	CASSPQRSGANVLTF
few	TRBV2	TRBJ1-2	NA	TGTGCCAGCAGGATAGCACGGGACTATGGCTACACCTTC	CASRIARDYGYTF
few	TRBV24-1	TRBJ2-1	NA	TGTGCCACCAGTGACCCGGGGGCGGGACAGCACAATGAGCAGTTCTTC	CATSDPGAGQHNEQFF
few	TRBV20-1	TRBJ2-1	TRBD2	TGCAGTGCTAGAGATCAGACTAGCGGAACCTCCTACAATGAGCAGTTCTTC	CSARDQTSGTSYNEQFF
many	TRBV20-1	TRBJ2-7	TRBD2	TGCAGTGCTCTCCTAGCGGGAAACTACGAGCAGTACTTC	CSALLAGNYEQYF
few	TRBV28	TRBJ1-3	TRBD1	TGTGCCAGCAGTACTCCCTCGGGACAGACTGGAAACACCATATATTTT	CASSTPSGQTGNTIYF
NA	TRBV19	TRBJ2-5	TRBD1	TGTGCCAGTAGTGAAACCGGGACAGGGGGGAAGACCCAGTACTTC	CASSETGTGGKTQYF
many	TRBV30	TRBJ2-7	NA	TGTGCCTGGAGTGTAGGGGCGGGATATGAGCAGTACTTC	CAWSVGAGYEQYF
NA	TRBV7-9	TRBJ2-1	NA	TGTGCCAGCAGCCCCGGGACCACAATTTTGAATGAGCAGTTCTTC	CASSPGTTILNEQFF
NA	TRBV5-6	TRBJ2-5	NA	TGTGCCAGCAGCTTGAACGGCAGGGAAGAGACCCAGTACTTC	CASSLNGREETQYF
few	TRBV5-1	TRBJ2-6	NA	TGCGCCAGCAGCGCCTTACAGGCTCCTGGGGCCAACGTCCTGACTTTC	CASSALQAPGANVLTF
many	TRBV7-9	TRBJ2-5	NA	TGTGCCAGCAGCTTAGCCGGGACGGACCAAGAGACCCAGTACTTC	CASSLAGTDQETQYF
few	TRBV19	TRBJ2-6	NA	TGTGCCAGTAGTATATTGGGTTGGGGGAACTCTGGGGCCAACGTCCTGACTTTC	CASSILGWGNSGANVLTF
many	TRBV11-3	TRBJ2-2	NA	TGTGCCAGCAGCCCCGGTTGGAAAGACACCGGGGAGCTGTTTTTT	CASSPGWKDTGELFF
few	TRBV20-1	TRBJ1-2	TRBD1	TGCAGTGCCCGTAATGGACAGGGCCTTAACTATGGCTACACCTTC	CSARNGQGLNYGYTF
many	TRBV27	TRBJ2-1	NA	TGTGCCAGCAGTTTATTGGCCAAATTCTCCTACAATGAGCAGTTCTTC	CASSLLAKFSYNEQFF
NA	TRBV29-1	TRBJ1-5	NA	TGCAGCGTTGGGGACTCCGACAATCAGCCCCAGCATTTT	CSVGDSDNQPQHF
many	TRBV5-1	TRBJ2-7	TRBD2	TGCGCCAGCAGCCCCTTTGGGACTAGCGGTTACGAGCAGTACTTC	CASSPFGTSGYEQYF
many	TRBV28	TRBJ2-7	NA	TGTGCCAGCACCTCTCCGCCAGGGACCTACGAGCAGTACTTC	CASTSPPGTYEQYF
NA	TRBV24-1	TRBJ2-4	TRBD2	TGTGCCACCAGTAACGTGGGAGGGAGCATTCAGTACTTC	CATSNVGGSIQYF